This T cell receptor beta chain came from a study of blood T cell repertoires in COVID-19. About the research overall: COVID-19 samples, acute and convalescent, were from the United States, Italy and Spain. PBMCs, B-cell-depleted T cells, or T cells provided the cDNA or gDNA that made up the material.

Per the authors' pipeline: Reference gene primer amplification gave estimated nucleated cell counts. TCRdb keeps only in-frame clones here, not all; method: immunoSEQ multiplex PCR. Clone size and V and J calls were adopted from that table, with D and trimming inferred from the DNA. This sample has roughly 49,000 clones, with just over 90% found just once. Germline lookup yields CDR1 LGHDT and CDR2 YNNKEL (reference sequence). Trimming stripped 6 bases from V and 0 bases from J, with 15 bases between. The CDR3 totals 15 residues. Patients in Seattle were enrolled during active infection, then followed longitudinally.

The sequenced sample was peripheral blood. V is TRBV3-1 (or the pseudogene TRBV3-2) and J is TRBJ2-7; maybe TRBD2 (5 bases). The sequence was obtained from a man aged 55 to 69 with COVID-19, enrolled during active disease. The CDR3 nucleotides read TGTGCCAGCAGTCCCACACTGGGGAGCTCCTACGAGCAGTACTTC. As protein: CASSPTLGSSYEQYF.